Below are 20 T cell receptor beta chains sequenced from a single sample in a study of blood T cells in healthy people across ages. Alongside a J-beta primer mix, a sample-barcoded 5' primer served in a second PCR lasting roughly 6 to 11 cycles. One entry per CDR3 protein, called by TCRdb with MiXCR from the 5' RACE reads. The top ten hold about 10% of the sample, which has about 840,000 distinct CDR3 sequences, 29% seen once. A further study also used this sample, focusing on T cells of mothers and their children.

What was sequenced was blood. Receptor source: a middle-aged woman in good health.

This clonotype was recorded a few times. The chain links TRBV6-2 or TRBV6-3 to TRBJ2-1; TRBD2 matches 10 bases. Germline CDR1 and CDR2: MNHEY and SVGEGT. J lost 6 bases, V lost 8 bases, and 7 bases had no gene match. This CDR3 is 14 amino acids long. The CDR3 reads CASGLAGGINEQFF. The CDR3 nucleotides read TGTGCCAGCGGCTTAGCGGGGGGCATCAATGAGCAGTTCTTC.

V gene TRBV15 combines with J gene TRBJ2-1; D tentatively fits TRBD1 or TRBD2 (6 bases each). The CDR3 sequence is 16 residues long. Between the trimmed V and J ends, which lost 0 bases and 10 bases, there was a span of 19 bases. Germline V CDR1 and CDR2: LNHNV, YYDKDF (reference sequence). Written as DNA, the CDR3 is TGTGCCACCAGCAGAGAAGGCTCCCGCCGGGGGCACGAGCAGTTCTTC. Protein: CATSREGSRRGHEQFF.

This clonotype was counted a few times. The chain is built from TRBV13 and TRBJ1-1; D is possibly TRBD1 (5 bases). Deletions cut 4 bases from V and 0 bases from J, with 15 bases between. Germline CDR1 and CDR2: PRHDT and FYEKMQ (reference sequence). CDR3 length: 16 residues. CDR3 region: CASSSLGASMNTEAFF. The CDR3 DNA sequence: TGTGCCAGCAGCTCTCTTGGGGCCTCCATGAACACTGAAGCTTTCTTT.

This clonotype was recorded at least ten times. V gene TRBV12-3 or TRBV12-4 combines with J gene TRBJ2-7; D is undetermined. Trimming took 1 base from V and 6 from J, leaving 13 bases between them. CDR3 length equals 14 residues. CDR3 bases: TGTGCCAGCAGTTTAGGGGTAGGGTTCCGCGAGCAGTACTTC. It is translated as CASSLGVGFREQYF.

This clonotype has only a few counts. The gene calls are TRBV20-1 and TRBJ2-3; D gene unclear. There are 13 residues in the CDR3. Trimming pared 3 bases from V and 0 bases from J, leaving 7 bases between. CDR1 is DFQATT and CDR2 is SNEGSKA in the germline V gene (reference sequence). The CDR3 DNA follows: TGCAGTGCTAGGACGGCTAGCACAGATACGCAGTATTTT. This sequence encodes CSARTASTDTQYF.

This clonotype came up many times. V and J are TRBV6-6 and TRBJ2-5; D may be TRBD2 (6 bases). This CDR3 comprises 17 residues. Deletions cut 7 bases from V and 2 bases from J, with 23 bases between. Germline V gene lookup returns CDR1 MNHNY and CDR2 SVGAGI (reference sequence). The CDR3 nucleotides read TGTGCCAGCAACGTTCAGGGAGGTCGGAGCCTACAAGAGACCCAGTACTTC. Translation: CASNVQGGRSLQETQYF.

The sample holds a few counts of this clonotype. The rearrangement links TRBV15 to TRBJ2-1; D unclear. Trimming removed 1 base from V and 10 bases from J, with 11 bases in between. The germline V gene has CDR1 LNHNV and CDR2 YYDKDF (reference sequence). The CDR3 is 13 residues long. CDR3 region: CATSRVSTPEQFF. CDR3 bases: TGTGCCACCAGCAGAGTCTCTACCCCCGAGCAGTTCTTC.

CDR3 sequence: CASSSPETGVREKETQYF. For the CDR3, the DNA is TGTGCCAGCAGCTCCCCTGAGACGGGAGTACGCGAAAAAGAGACCCAGTACTTC. This chain links TRBV7-3 with TRBJ2-5; D possibly corresponds to TRBD2 (6 bases). CDR3 length equals 18 residues. The germline V gene has CDR1 SGHTA and CDR2 FQGTGA. Trimming took off 4 bases at V and 3 bases at J, with 24 bases between the two ends.

V is TRBV11-1 and J is TRBJ2-2, with D possibly TRBD1 on 5 matching bases. Trimming cost V 7 bases and J 1 base, with 16 bases left between them. CDR3 length: 16 amino acids. Germline V gene sequence: CDR1 SGHAT, CDR2 FQDESV (reference sequence). CDR3: CASTLRGSMNTGELFF. The CDR3 nucleotides are TGTGCCAGCACCCTTAGGGGCAGTATGAACACCGGGGAGCTGTTTTTT.

The genes are TRBV20-1 and TRBJ2-3; tentative D call: TRBD2 (7 bases). Germline CDR1 reads DFQATT; CDR2 reads SNEGSKA (reference sequence). This CDR3 has 15 residues. V was pared by 6 bases and J by 6 bases, with 22 bases between. The CDR3 spells CSAGGPGPGIDTQYF. For the CDR3, the DNA is TGCAGTGCCGGGGGGCCAGGCCCTGGTATTGATACGCAGTATTTT.

The V and J genes are TRBV5-8 and TRBJ2-3, with D possibly TRBD2 on 5 matching bases. Trimming pared 3 bases from V and 6 bases from J, leaving 11 bases between. Germline-derived CDR1 and CDR2 are SGHTS and YDEGEE. The CDR3 length is 13 residues. The CDR3 bases are TGTGCCAGCAGCTGGACTGGGGTCGATACGCAGTATTTT. This translates into CASSWTGVDTQYF.

This clonotype was seen ten or more times. The genes are TRBV2 and TRBJ2-7, with D possibly matching TRBD1 (6 bases). CDR3 size: 14 residues. Looked up from germline, CDR1 is SNHLY and CDR2 is FYNNEI. Trimming took off 7 bases at V and 1 base at J, with 14 bases between the two ends. The CDR3: CASILTGLSYEQYF. The DNA of the CDR3 is TGTGCCAGCATCTTAACAGGGTTATCCTACGAGCAGTACTTC.

In its sample, this clonotype was seen many times. The chain uses TRBV24-1 and TRBJ2-3; D is unresolved. V was cut by 1 base and J by 0 bases, with 7 bases left in between. The CDR3 is 15 amino acids. Germline CDR1 reads KGHDR; CDR2 reads SFDVKD. The CDR3 spells CATSDFAESTDTQYF. CDR3 nucleotides: TGTGCCACCAGTGATTTCGCGGAAAGCACAGATACGCAGTATTTT.

In regard to this clonotype: It may be a read error: a sequence one base away is much more abundant. The CDR3 loop is CANSQETGTYEQYF. The DNA of the CDR3 is TGTGCCAACAGCCAGGAGACAGGGACCTACGAGCAGTACTTC. The genes are TRBV7-9 and TRBJ2-7, with 7 bases identical to TRBD1. Germline values: CDR1 SEHNR, CDR2 FQNEAQ (reference sequence). This CDR3 is 14 amino acids long.

This clonotype was observed a handful of times. This chain links TRBV3-1 with TRBJ2-7; no definite D call. The CDR3 has 13 residues. Germline assignment: CDR1 LGHDT and CDR2 YNNKEL (reference sequence). V was trimmed by 2 bases and J by 6 bases, leaving 11 bases between them. CDR3 residues: CASSQIVRSEQYF. Written as DNA, the CDR3 is TGTGCCAGCAGCCAAATAGTACGCAGCGAGCAGTACTTC.

The sample holds one count of this clonotype. The chain links TRBV6-1 to TRBJ1-5; TRBD1 agrees at 8 bases. Unmatched junction bases numbered 13, after V lost 6 bases and J lost 6 bases. Per the germline V gene, CDR1 is MNHNS and CDR2 is SASEGT. The CDR3 runs to 16 residues. CDR3 nucleotides: TGTGCCAGCAGGGGCCGGACAGGGAGGGGCGGTCAGCCCCAGCATTTT. It encodes CASRGRTGRGGQPQHF.

The rearrangement uses TRBV5-5 and TRBJ1-2; possible D gene TRBD1, 6 bases. The CDR3 covers 12 residues. The V gene's germline CDR1 is SGHKS and CDR2 YYEKEE (reference sequence). V lost 5 bases to trimming and J lost 4 bases, with 9 bases between them. In nucleotides, the CDR3 is TGTGCCAGCAGGAACAGGGCCTATGGCTACACCTTC. Residues: CASRNRAYGYTF.

This clonotype was observed a few times. The V call is TRBV5-1, the J call TRBJ2-5; D gene unclear. Germline V gives CDR1 SGHRS, CDR2 YFSETQ. The CDR3 has 14 residues. V dropped 2 bases and J dropped 2 bases, with 10 bases sitting between them. This CDR3 reads CASSFEPNQETQYF. The CDR3 DNA sequence: TGCGCCAGCAGCTTTGAACCTAATCAAGAGACCCAGTACTTC.

The V and J genes are TRBV12-3 or TRBV12-4 and TRBJ2-1; 8 positions agree with TRBD2. V lost 9 bases, J lost 0 bases, and 7 bases stayed unmatched. This CDR3 is 15 amino acids long. Here the CDR3 DNA reads TGTGCCAGTAATAGCGGGATAGGCTCCTACAATGAGCAGTTCTTC. It yields the protein CASNSGIGSYNEQFF.

This clonotype was detected a few times. The chain has TRBV15 and TRBJ2-7; D is unresolved. Trimming took off 5 bases at V and 0 bases at J, with 11 bases between the two ends. This CDR3 region has 14 residues. Germline CDR1 reads LNHNV; CDR2 reads YYDKDF (reference sequence). The DNA for the CDR3 is TGTGCCACCAGCCTAACAGATGGCTCCTACGAGCAGTACTTC. It is translated as CATSLTDGSYEQYF.